This is a list of T cell receptor beta chains from one sample in a study of T cell repertoires in cytomegalovirus infection. What these receptors recognize is not known. TCRdb re-called the reads with MiXCR, one entry per CDR3 protein. This table holds about 830,000 distinct CDR3 sequences, approximately 30% found once. The sequencing used cultured CD8+ T cells from PBMCs, collected from culture after CMV antigen stimulation. These receptors came from a human donor in good health (CMV status not recorded). Some clones in this sample may be carry-over from other donors' samples. The CDR3 runs from the conserved cysteine through the conserved F or W. D genes are given only for firm matches. The size field is filled for only some rows; it gives once, few, many or a size class.

J: TRBJ2-7
D: TRBD2
size: .
V: TRBV5-6
DNA: TGTGCCAGCAGCTTGGGGGGGGGGTTCGTCGGTTACGAGCAGTACTTC
CDR3: CASSLGGGFVGYEQYF

J: TRBJ1-1
D: TRBD1
size: few
V: TRBV2
DNA: TGTGCCAGCAGGCGGACAGGGCAGAACACTGAAGCTTTCTTT
CDR3: CASRRTGQNTEAFF

J: TRBJ2-4
D: TRBD2
size: few
V: TRBV9
DNA: TGTGCCAGCAGCGTAGCTAGCGGGGTAGCCAAAAACATTCAGTACTTC
CDR3: CASSVASGVAKNIQYF

J: TRBJ2-5
D: .
size: few
V: TRBV29-1
DNA: TGCAGCGTTGAATTAAAGGGGGACTGGAGGTTGGAGACCCAGTACTTC
CDR3: CSVELKGDWRLETQYF

J: TRBJ2-6
D: .
size: .
V: TRBV10-3
DNA: TGTGCCATTCTATCGACGCCAGGGACCCCTGGGGCCAACGTCCTGACTTTC
CDR3: CAILSTPGTPGANVLTF

J: TRBJ1-1
D: .
size: .
V: TRBV27
DNA: TGTGCCAGCAGTTTCGGCACCTACACTGAAGCTTTCTTT
CDR3: CASSFGTYTEAFF

J: TRBJ1-5
D: TRBD1
size: few
V: TRBV4-1
DNA: TGTGCCAGCAGCCAGGGGGTCAATCAGCCCCAGCATTTT
CDR3: CASSQGVNQPQHF

J: TRBJ2-1
D: TRBD2
size: many
V: TRBV7-7
DNA: TGTGCTAGCAGCTTAGGAGCGGGGGCCTACAATGAGCAGTTCTTC
CDR3: CASSLGAGAYNEQFF

J: TRBJ2-7
D: TRBD2
size: few
V: TRBV27
DNA: TGTGCCAGCAGTTTATCCTCCGGGGGGGAGCAGTACTTC
CDR3: CASSLSSGGEQYF

J: TRBJ2-2
D: .
size: few
V: TRBV15
DNA: TGTGCCACCAGCAGACGCCGTAAGGGGTTCTCGAACACCGGGGAGCTGTTTTTT
CDR3: CATSRRRKGFSNTGELFF

J: TRBJ2-3
D: .
size: few
V: TRBV28
DNA: TGTGCCAGCAAGGTCCCGGGGACCCAGAGCACAGATACGCAGTATTTT
CDR3: CASKVPGTQSTDTQYF

J: TRBJ1-5
D: .
size: many
V: TRBV7-9
DNA: TGTGCCAGCAGCTTAGGAAACAGCCTTCCTGAGCCCCAGCATTTT
CDR3: CASSLGNSLPEPQHF

J: TRBJ1-1
D: .
size: many
V: TRBV6-5
DNA: TGTGCCAGCAGTTACTCGACCGGCGGCACTGAAGCTTTCTTT
CDR3: CASSYSTGGTEAFF

J: TRBJ2-1
D: .
size: many
V: TRBV12-3/TRBV12-4
DNA: TGTGCCAGCAGTTTGGGGGGGGGCCGCTACAATGAGCAGTTCTTC
CDR3: CASSLGGGRYNEQFF

J: TRBJ1-4
D: .
size: .
V: TRBV27
DNA: TGTGCCAGCAGTCCGATCGGGACCAGTAATGAAAAACTGTTTTTT
CDR3: CASSPIGTSNEKLFF

J: TRBJ2-5
D: .
size: many
V: TRBV5-4
DNA: TGTGCCAGCAGCTTGTTGTCAGCCTTCCAAGAGACCCAGTACTTC
CDR3: CASSLLSAFQETQYF

J: TRBJ1-2
D: .
size: .
V: TRBV13
DNA: TGTGCCAGCAGCTCTAGGGGGACCGACGTCTATGGCTACACCTTC
CDR3: CASSSRGTDVYGYTF

J: TRBJ2-2
D: .
size: .
V: TRBV7-4
DNA: TGTGCCAGCAGCGTACCACAGGGGAACACCGGGGAGCTGTTTTTT
CDR3: CASSVPQGNTGELFF

J: TRBJ1-1
D: .
size: few
V: TRBV12-3/TRBV12-4
DNA: TGTGCCAGCAGAATAACAGATATGAACACTGAAGCTTTCTTT
CDR3: CASRITDMNTEAFF

J: TRBJ2-7
D: .
size: few
V: TRBV27
DNA: TGTGCCAGCCTCCAAAGGGGAATTGAGGGAAGCCACGAGCAGTACTTC
CDR3: CASLQRGIEGSHEQYF

J: TRBJ1-1
D: TRBD1
size: many
V: TRBV28
DNA: TGTGCCAGCAGTTTATTCCGGGACAGGAACACTGAAGCTTTCTTT
CDR3: CASSLFRDRNTEAFF

J: TRBJ2-1
D: TRBD2
size: .
V: TRBV6-5
DNA: TGTGCCAGCAGTTATACGGCTAGCGGGGGGGCAGAGACTGAGCAGTTCTTC
CDR3: CASSYTASGGAETEQFF

J: TRBJ1-1
D: .
size: many
V: TRBV7-8
DNA: TGTGCCAGCAGCTTAACGGCAGTAACGAACACTGAAGCTTTCTTT
CDR3: CASSLTAVTNTEAFF

J: TRBJ1-4
D: TRBD1
size: .
V: TRBV4-1
DNA: TGCGCCAGCAGCCAGGAGCAGGGGGCCCCCCTTGAAAAACTGTTTTTT
CDR3: CASSQEQGAPLEKLFF

J: TRBJ1-6
D: .
size: .
V: TRBV6-6
DNA: TGTGCCAGCAGTTACACCCGGGAATATAATTCACCCCTCCACTTT
CDR3: CASSYTREYNSPLHF

J: TRBJ1-2
D: TRBD1
size: once
V: TRBV27
DNA: TGTGCCAGCAGATCAGGGACAGGGGGCAATGGCTACACCTTC
CDR3: CASRSGTGGNGYTF

J: TRBJ1-1
D: .
size: .
V: TRBV5-1
DNA: TGCGCCAGCAGCTTGGAAGGCGGGGAGAACACTGAAGCTTTCTTT
CDR3: CASSLEGGENTEAFF